One sample yielded the 21 T cell receptor beta chains listed below, sequenced in a study of T cells in Graves' hyperthyroidism and ophthalmopathy. RNA transcripts yielded amplified TCR beta CDR3 regions. The HTBI primer set served for first-round RT-PCR of the TCR CDR3. TCRdb processed the multiplex PCR reads anew with MiXCR; each CDR3 protein has one entry. Among a few hundred thousand distinct CDR3 sequences, roughly a fifth were seen once, and the ten largest hold around half. Sample: blood. Receptor source: a woman aged 50 to 60 with Graves' hyperthyroidism.

The rearrangement uses TRBV4-1 and TRBJ2-7, with 9 bases fitting TRBD1. After removal of 2 bases from V and 4 bases from J, the junction contained 9 bases not matched to a gene. Germline V gene sequence: CDR1 MGHRA, CDR2 YSYEKL. There are 16 residues in the CDR3. The CDR3 loop reads CASSQRVGTGPYEQYF. The CDR3, as DNA: TGCGCCAGCAGCCAACGAGTGGGGACAGGGCCATACGAGCAGTACTTC.

This clonotype occurred a few times. The chain is built from TRBV19 and TRBJ2-2; 9 bases line up with TRBD2. The germline V gene has CDR1 LNHDA and CDR2 SQIVND (reference sequence). This CDR3 is built from 14 residues. Trimming took 8 bases from V and 1 from J; bases not matched to a gene: 2. This CDR3 is CASLAGWNTGELFF. In nucleotides, the CDR3 is TGTGCCAGTCTAGCGGGGTGGAACACCGGGGAGCTGTTTTTT.

This clonotype was seen repeatedly, ten times or more. The rearrangement links TRBV28 to TRBJ2-1, with 11 bases fitting TRBD2. Germline CDR1 and CDR2: MDHEN and SYDVKM. This CDR3 comprises 15 residues. The V and J ends lost 6 bases and 8 bases, in that order; junction bases with no gene match: 9. CDR3 region: CASRTGGTSGYEQFF. As DNA, the CDR3 is TGTGCCAGCAGGACTGGCGGGACTAGCGGTTATGAGCAGTTCTTC.

J is TRBJ2-1 and V is TRBV29-1; no definite D call. V lost 3 bases and J 2 bases, leaving 11 bases between the germline ends. The CDR3 spans 14 residues. Germline CDR1 reads SQVTM; CDR2 reads ANQGSEA. CDR3 protein: CSVELPRAYNEQFF. In DNA form, the CDR3 reads TGCAGCGTTGAGCTACCCAGAGCCTACAATGAGCAGTTCTTC.

This chain joins TRBV6-1 and TRBJ2-1; D remains ambiguous. Germline CDR1 and CDR2: MNHNS and SASEGT. The CDR3 contains 9 residues. V was shortened by 7 bases and J by 8 bases, with 3 bases between the two germline ends. In DNA, the CDR3 is TGTGCCAGCAAGGATGAGCAGTTCTTC. This gives the protein CASKDEQFF.

Many counts were recorded for this clonotype. The V call is TRBV28, the J call TRBJ2-7; TRBD1 is a possible D gene (5 bases). Per the germline V gene, CDR1 is MDHEN and CDR2 is SYDVKM. The CDR3 runs 15 residues. The germline V and J ends were trimmed by 5 bases and 0 bases, with 14 bases remaining between them. CDR3 nucleotide sequence: TGTGCCAGCAGTCCGACGTGGGGCCCCTCCTACGAGCAGTACTTC. Encoded protein: CASSPTWGPSYEQYF.

The genes are TRBV9 and TRBJ2-3; 9 bases fit TRBD2. The V and J ends lost 4 bases and 6 bases, in that order; junction bases with no gene match: 15. Germline values: CDR1 SGDLS, CDR2 YYNGEE. This CDR3 has 17 amino acids. This chain's CDR3 is CASSPRPQGTSWDTQYF. In DNA, the CDR3 is TGTGCCAGCAGCCCGAGACCCCAGGGGACTAGCTGGGATACGCAGTATTTT.

This clonotype was observed many times. The chain couples TRBV5-1 to TRBJ2-5; the D call may be TRBD1 or TRBD2 (5 bases each). Germline V gene data show CDR1 as SGHRS and CDR2 as YFSETQ. This CDR3 contains 14 residues. The ends were cut back, 3 bases at V and 6 bases at J, with 15 bases in the middle. CDR3 sequence reads: CASSSRSGTQTQYF. The CDR3 DNA sequence: TGCGCCAGCAGCTCCCGGTCTGGGACGCAGACCCAGTACTTC.

This clonotype showed up many times. The chain combines TRBV6-2 or TRBV6-3 with TRBJ2-5; 7 positions agree with TRBD1. V gave up 6 bases and J gave up 5 bases; unmatched junction bases: 9. Per germline, CDR1 MNHEY and CDR2 SVGEGT. The CDR3 spans 14 residues. The CDR3 DNA reads TGTGCCAGCAGGAGGGACAGCGGACGGGAGACCCAGTACTTC. This encodes CASRRDSGRETQYF.

This clonotype was observed at least ten times. The chain is built from TRBV18 and TRBJ2-7, with 7 nucleotides matching TRBD2. Germline trimming cut 2 bases from V and 0 bases from J; bases unmatched to any gene: 7. The germline gives CDR1 KGHSH, CDR2 LQKENI. CDR3 length: 16 residues. CDR3 region: CASSPNTLAGSYEQYF. DNA for the CDR3: TGTGCCAGCTCACCAAATACATTAGCGGGCTCCTACGAGCAGTACTTC.

This clonotype has at least ten counts. This sequence joins TRBV20-1 and TRBJ1-3, with a tentative D call TRBD1 (5 bases). The ends were cut back, 6 bases at V and 0 bases at J, with 15 bases in the middle. The CDR3 totals 15 residues. The V gene's germline CDR1 is DFQATT and CDR2 SNEGSKA (reference sequence). CDR3 in amino acids: CSAPPEGNSGNTIYF. CDR3 DNA sequence: TGCAGTGCCCCCCCGGAGGGGAACTCTGGAAACACCATATATTTT.

This clonotype was seen a few times. The chain uses TRBV9 and TRBJ2-2; 11 bases are a match to TRBD2. The CDR3 is made up of 16 amino acids. The V segment lost 4 bases and the J segment 4 bases; nucleotides outside the gene matches: 6. CDR1 is SGDLS and CDR2 is YYNGEE in the germline V gene. The CDR3 sequence is CASSPTTSGVTGELFF. The CDR3 DNA follows: TGTGCCAGCAGCCCTACGACTAGCGGGGTCACCGGGGAGCTGTTTTTT.

This clonotype was seen more than once but under ten times. The rearrangement uses TRBV10-3 and TRBJ1-2; 9 bases map to TRBD1. After removal of 7 bases from V and 6 bases from J, the junction contained 15 bases not matched to a gene. Germline V gene data show CDR1 as ENHRY and CDR2 as SYGVKD. This CDR3 region has 16 residues. The CDR3 protein is CAITGGWTGVENGYTF. DNA for the CDR3: TGTGCCATCACGGGAGGATGGACAGGGGTAGAAAATGGCTACACCTTC.

On this clonotype itself: A much larger clone is a single base away; this may be a read error. V gene TRBV9 combines with J gene TRBJ2-7; D gene ambiguous. The CDR3 runs 14 residues. Looked up from germline, CDR1 is SGDLS and CDR2 is YYNGEE. CDR3 region: CASSVNIGSYELYF. The DNA of the CDR3 is TGTGCCAGCAGCGTAAATATAGGCTCCTACGAGCTGTACTTC. Variable domain in full (rest from reference TRBV9 and TRBJ2-7): DSGVTQTPKHLITATGQRVTLRCSPRSGDLSVYWYQQSLDQGLQFLIQYYNGEERAKGNILERFSAQQFPDLHSELNLSSLELGDSALYFCASSVNIGSYELYFGPGTRLTVT.

Ten or more counts support this clonotype. The gene calls are TRBV6-6 and TRBJ2-7; no definite D call. The germline V and J ends were trimmed by 0 bases and 6 bases, with 15 bases remaining between them. This CDR3 has 15 residues. The germline CDR1 and CDR2 sequences are MNHNY and SVGAGI (reference sequence). CDR3: CASSYSTAPLSEQYF. DNA of the CDR3: TGTGCCAGCAGTTACTCGACGGCTCCCCTAAGCGAGCAGTACTTC.

At least ten counts were recorded for this clonotype. The chain combines TRBV2 with TRBJ2-3, with 10 bases aligning to TRBD2. The CDR3 consists of 16 residues. Germline CDR1 and CDR2: SNHLY and FYNNEI. V trimming: 5 bases; J trimming: 4 bases; junction bases outside the gene matches: 9. The CDR3 here is CASSQGPGLASDTQYF. The CDR3 bases are TGTGCCAGCAGTCAGGGGCCGGGACTAGCGTCAGATACGCAGTATTTT.

This chain links TRBV7-2 with TRBJ1-2, with a weak D call TRBD1 (5 bases). The V and J ends lost 8 bases and 8 bases respectively, with 21 bases between them. The CDR3 has 14 amino acids. Germline CDR1 is SGHTA and CDR2 is FQGNSA. The CDR3 is CASSPLFRGEGYTF. The CDR3, as DNA: TGTGCCAGCTCACCCCTATTCAGAGGGGAAGGCTACACCTTC. Full variable domain (outside the CDR3, taken from reference TRBV7-2 and TRBJ1-2): GAGVSQSPSNKVTEKGKDVELRCDPISGHTALYWYRQSLGQGLEFLIYFQGNSAPDKSGLPSDRFSAERTGGSVSTLTIQRTQQEDSAVYLCASSPLFRGEGYTFGSGTRLTVV.

This chain links TRBV4-2 with TRBJ2-2; D uncertain. The V end lost 1 base, the J end lost 6 bases, and 15 bases lay between the germline ends. The CDR3 is made up of 16 amino acids. Germline assignment: CDR1 LGHNA and CDR2 YNFKEQ. For the CDR3, the DNA is TGTGCCAGCAGCCAAGCTGGCAGCGTCCATCCCGGGGAGCTGTTTTTT. Translating it yields CASSQAGSVHPGELFF.

This clonotype was recorded at least ten times. This chain uses TRBV20-1 with TRBJ1-6; no reliable D call. CDR3 size: 16 residues. Trimming removed 5 bases at V and 7 bases at J, with 21 bases between. Germline lookup yields CDR1 DFQATT and CDR2 SNEGSKA (reference sequence). CDR3 in amino acids: CSAPPANRPINSPLHF. The DNA for the CDR3 is TGCAGTGCTCCTCCCGCTAATCGACCGATAAATTCACCCCTCCACTTT.

The sample holds a few counts of this clonotype. This sequence joins TRBV20-1 and TRBJ2-3, with 14 bases lining up with TRBD2. V lost 5 bases and J lost 5; bases outside the gene matches: 6. CDR1 and CDR2 from the germline V gene are DFQATT and SNEGSKA (reference sequence). This CDR3 region has 15 residues. CDR3 DNA sequence: TGCAGTGCTTCGGGACTAGCGGGGGAGGGAGATACGCAGTATTTT. Its protein product is CSASGLAGEGDTQYF.

The rearrangement joins TRBV3-1 to TRBJ1-3; no clear D gene. V gave up 1 base and J gave up 2 bases, with 6 bases separating them. The CDR3 contains 14 residues. CDR1 is LGHDT and CDR2 is YNNKEL in the germline V gene (reference sequence). The CDR3 coding sequence is TGTGCCAGCAGCCAAGGGGTTACTGGAAACACCATATATTTT. Amino acid sequence: CASSQGVTGNTIYF.